The 30 T cell receptor beta chains below were found in one sample sequenced in a study of Ad26.COV2.S vaccination and SARS-CoV-2 variants. Sequencing was performed with immunoSEQ multiplex PCR; in TCRdb, only in-frame clones are kept and a portion is missing. The profile shows hundreds of thousands of clones, more than 70% of them singletons. Sample treatment: around 19 received Ad26.COV2.S at low or high dose, single or two shots; 5 received placebo; per-sample allocation not given. After the first vaccine or placebo injection, samples were drawn on day 63. Sample: peripheral blood, taken in a trial of Ad26.COV2.S vaccine versus placebo. The receptors here all came from a person aged 18 to 65 who received the Ad26.COV2.S COVID-19 vaccine or a placebo.

The V call is TRBV19, the J call TRBJ2-6, with a tentative D call TRBD2 (6 bases). Germline CDR1 is LNHDA and CDR2 is SQIVND (reference sequence). Deletions cut 0 bases from V and 1 base from J, with 7 bases between. The CDR3 length is 16 residues. CDR3 bases: TGTGCCAGTAGTATAGAGGCGGGGTCTGGGGCCAACGTCCTGACTTTC. Protein product: CASSIEAGSGANVLTF.

This rearrangement joins TRBV27 to TRBJ1-4; D is undetermined. The CDR3 is 13 amino acids. Trimming removed 5 bases at V and 6 bases at J, with 10 bases between. The germline CDR1 and CDR2 sequences are MNHEY and SMNVEV (reference sequence). In DNA, the CDR3 is TGTGCCAGCAGTCGTACGGCCTATGAAAAACTGTTTTTT. It specifies CASSRTAYEKLFF.

The chain joins TRBV30 to TRBJ1-1, with 7 bases aligning to TRBD1. The CDR3 contains 14 residues. Germline trimming cut 2 bases from V and 8 bases from J; bases unmatched to any gene: 11. CDR1 is GTSNPN and CDR2 is SVGIG in the germline V gene (reference sequence). DNA for the CDR3: TGTGCCTGGAGTACCTCCGGGACAGTGGGCGAAGCTTTCTTT. Translating gives CAWSTSGTVGEAFF.

The genes are TRBV5-4 and TRBJ2-1; 14 bases align to TRBD2. The V and J ends lost 4 bases and 0 bases, in that order; junction bases with no gene match: 6. This CDR3 region has 18 residues. The germline gives CDR1 SGHNT, CDR2 YYREEE (reference sequence). The CDR3 sequence is CASSGRTSGGHSYNEQFF. The CDR3 DNA sequence: TGTGCCAGCAGCGGGAGGACTAGCGGGGGGCACTCCTACAATGAGCAGTTCTTC.

Comments on this clone: The identical CDR3 is also encoded by other nucleotide sequences in the sample. The chain couples TRBV9 to TRBJ1-3; D is ambiguous. V lost 0 bases and J 2 bases, leaving 6 bases between the germline ends. Per the germline V gene, CDR1 is SGDLS and CDR2 is YYNGEE. The CDR3 runs to 14 residues. This CDR3 is CASSVGGTGNTIYF. In DNA form, the CDR3 reads TGTGCCAGCAGCGTAGGAGGGACTGGAAACACCATATATTTT.

This sequence joins TRBV7-9 and TRBJ1-4; D is unclear. Germline CDR1 SEHNR, CDR2 FQNEAQ (reference sequence). Trimming left V 3 bases short and J 5 bases short, with 10 bases between. The CDR3 has 14 residues. The CDR3: CASSFGVGNEKLFF. CDR3 DNA sequence: TGTGCCAGCAGCTTCGGGGTGGGGAATGAAAAACTGTTTTTT.

This rearrangement joins TRBV30 to TRBJ1-1, with a tentative D call TRBD1 (5 bases). The length of the CDR3 is 16 residues. The germline V gene has CDR1 GTSNPN and CDR2 SVGIG (reference sequence). V lost 2 bases, J lost 5 bases, and 21 bases lay in between. CDR3 sequence reads: CAWSFVLGGGGTEAFF. The CDR3 DNA is TGTGCCTGGAGTTTCGTCCTCGGTGGGGGTGGAACTGAAGCTTTCTTT.

In its sample, this clone was seen a few times. The chain carries TRBV19 and TRBJ1-5, with TRBD1 matching over 9 bases. The germline V gene encodes CDR1 LNHDA and CDR2 SQIVND (reference sequence). The CDR3 runs to 15 residues. J was trimmed by 2 bases and V by 3 bases; bases with no gene match: 2. CDR3 coding DNA: TGTGCCAGTAGTATGACAGGGGGTCGCAATCAGCCCCAGCATTTT. Protein: CASSMTGGRNQPQHF.

The chain is built from TRBV18 and TRBJ1-1; weak D call: TRBD1 (6 bases). Germline V lookup: CDR1 KGHSH, CDR2 LQKENI. Between the trimmed V and J ends, which lost 3 bases and 4 bases, there was a span of 12 bases. This CDR3 is built from 14 residues. CDR3 in amino acids: CASSPYGGRTEAFF. The CDR3 DNA reads TGTGCCAGCTCACCCTATGGGGGCCGCACTGAAGCTTTCTTT.

The chain couples TRBV21-1 to TRBJ1-4. TRBV21-1 is a documented pseudogene. The CDR3 totals 14 residues. The CDR3 region is CARGGDGTNEKLFF. In DNA, the CDR3 is TGTGCCAGGGGCGGGGATGGGACTAATGAAAAACTGTTTTTT.

The chain is built from TRBV6-2 or TRBV6-3 and TRBJ1-1, with D possibly matching TRBD1 (5 bases). The CDR3 totals 13 residues. Trimming pared 5 bases from V and 7 bases from J, leaving 14 bases between. Germline V gene sequence: CDR1 MNHEY, CDR2 SVGEGT. As DNA, the CDR3 is TGTGCCAGCAGTCCGACAGTACCTAATGAAGCTTTCTTT. Its protein is CASSPTVPNEAFF.

This chain joins TRBV7-9 and TRBJ2-2, with no clear D. This CDR3 is 13 amino acids long. Trimming shortened V by 10 bases and J by 0 bases, and 9 bases separated the two germline ends. CDR1 SEHNR and CDR2 FQNEAQ come from the germline V gene (reference sequence). The CDR3 sequence: CAIWGSNTGELFF. The CDR3, as DNA: TGTGCCATCTGGGGTTCGAACACCGGGGAGCTGTTTTTT.

V and J are TRBV3-1 (or the pseudogene TRBV3-2) and TRBJ1-3; D not certain. This CDR3 spans 17 amino acids. Between the trimmed V and J ends, which lost 3 bases and 0 bases, there was a span of 15 bases. Germline CDR1 and CDR2: LGHDT and YNNKEL (reference sequence). The CDR3 DNA reads as TGTGCCAGCAGCCAGAGATCCCGGCCCTTCTCTGGAAACACCATATATTTT. Its protein is CASSQRSRPFSGNTIYF.

V is TRBV4-1 and J is TRBJ2-5; D is tentatively TRBD1 or TRBD2 (5 bases each). The CDR3 totals 13 residues. Trimming took 0 bases from V and 5 from J, leaving 7 bases between them. Germline CDR1 and CDR2: MGHRA and YSYEKL. CDR3 in DNA: TGCGCCAGCAGCCAAGATTGGGGGGAGACCCAGTACTTC. Amino acid sequence: CASSQDWGETQYF.

This rearrangement joins TRBV24-1 to TRBJ2-1; unclear D gene. Germline V gene lookup returns CDR1 KGHDR and CDR2 SFDVKD. The CDR3 consists of 12 residues. CDR3 protein: CATEGNSNEQFF. The CDR3 DNA reads as TGTGCGACCGAAGGAAATTCCAATGAGCAGTTCTTC.

The CDR3 DNA reads TGTGCCAGCAGCTTAGCGGCCTACGAGCAGTACTTC. It codes for CASSLAAYEQYF. The V and J genes are TRBV7-2 and TRBJ2-7; D unclear. CDR1 is SGHTA and CDR2 is FQGNSA in the germline V gene. This CDR3 spans 12 amino acids. The V and J ends lost 0 bases and 2 bases respectively, with 2 bases between them.

This clone has more than one count but fewer than ten. The chain uses TRBV6-6 and TRBJ2-2; 10 positions agree with TRBD2. In germline, CDR1 is MNHNY, CDR2 SVGAGI (reference sequence). CDR3 size: 15 residues. Unmatched junction bases numbered 2, after V lost 2 bases and J lost 5 bases. CDR3 protein: CASSYPSGGTGELFF. DNA for the CDR3: TGTGCCAGCAGTTACCCTAGCGGGGGAACCGGGGAGCTGTTTTTT.

The chain combines TRBV3-1 (or the pseudogene TRBV3-2) with TRBJ2-1; D gene ambiguous. This CDR3 comprises 15 residues. V shed 1 base and J shed 2 bases, with 9 bases lying between them. Germline values: CDR1 LGHDT, CDR2 YNNKEL (reference sequence). The CDR3 DNA sequence: TGTGCCAGCAGCCAAGGGGCGGAAACCTACAATGAGCAGTTCTTC. Protein sequence: CASSQGAETYNEQFF.

V is TRBV19 and J is TRBJ2-1; D not resolved. The V end was cut by 4 bases, the J end by 0 bases, with 7 bases between. The CDR3 totals 14 residues. Germline loops: CDR1 LNHDA, CDR2 SQIVND (reference sequence). The CDR3 coding sequence is TGTGCCAGTAGTAAAATTAGCTCCTACAATGAGCAGTTCTTC. It specifies CASSKISSYNEQFF.

This chain uses TRBV5-1 with TRBJ2-3, with 13 bases aligning to TRBD2. This CDR3 is 17 amino acids long. J lost 0 bases, V lost 4 bases, and 5 bases had no gene match. Germline CDR1 SGHRS, CDR2 YFSETQ. The CDR3 protein is CASSPTSGGFSTDTQYF. CDR3 coding DNA: TGCGCCAGCAGCCCGACTAGCGGGGGGTTCAGCACAGATACGCAGTATTTT.

The chain has TRBV18 and TRBJ1-1; tentative D call: TRBD1 (5 bases). The CDR3 is 13 residues long. V dropped 8 bases and J dropped 3 bases, with 13 bases sitting between them. Germline-derived CDR1 and CDR2 are KGHSH and LQKENI. This chain's CDR3 is CASLTAADTEAFF. In nucleotides, the CDR3 is TGTGCCAGCCTGACAGCCGCGGACACTGAAGCTTTCTTT. Supplemented by reference TRBV18 and TRBJ1-1, the full variable domain reads NAGVMQNPRHLVRRRGQEARLRCSPMKGHSHVYWYRQLPEEGLKFMVYLQKENIIDESGMPKERFSAEFPKEGPSILRIQQVVRGDSAAYFCASLTAADTEAFFGQGTRLTVV.

This sequence joins TRBV5-1 and TRBJ2-1; 12 bases agree with TRBD2. There are 16 residues in the CDR3. Germline lookup yields CDR1 SGHRS and CDR2 YFSETQ. V shed 0 bases, J shed 4 bases, and the junction held 2 bases outside the gene matches. In DNA, the CDR3 is TGCGCCAGCAGCTTGGCTAGCGGGGGGGATTACAATGAGCAGTTCTTC. Translating it yields CASSLASGGDYNEQFF.

The chain links TRBV19 to TRBJ2-5; 8 bases map to TRBD1. The junction had 5 bases not matched to a gene; V was cut back by 4 bases and J by 4 bases. Looked up from germline, CDR1 is LNHDA and CDR2 is SQIVND (reference sequence). CDR3 length: 14 amino acids. The CDR3, as DNA: TGTGCCAGTAGTACCTCGGGACAGGTAGAGACCCAGTACTTC. Translating gives CASSTSGQVETQYF.

This clone was picked up one time. The chain couples TRBV6-5 to TRBJ2-3, with TRBD2 as a possible D gene (6 bases). V lost 10 bases and J 0 bases, leaving 14 bases between the germline ends. The CDR3 loop spans 14 amino acids. From germline, CDR1 is MNHEY and CDR2 SVGAGI. The CDR3 DNA follows: TGTGCCATTTCGCTAGCGCCGAGCACAGATACGCAGTATTTT. Encoded protein: CAISLAPSTDTQYF.

V usage is TRBV18 and J usage is TRBJ2-5; D is possibly TRBD1 or TRBD2 (6 bases each). The germline CDR1 and CDR2 sequences are KGHSH and LQKENI. V dropped 3 bases and J dropped 3 bases, with 11 bases sitting between them. The CDR3 is made up of 14 amino acids. The DNA of the CDR3 is TGTGCCAGCTCACCGTTGGGGGGCGAAGAGACCCAGTACTTC. Translated: CASSPLGGEETQYF.

The genes are TRBV27 and TRBJ2-7; D unresolved. V was pared by 3 bases and J by 1 base, with 10 bases between. CDR1 MNHEY and CDR2 SMNVEV come from the germline V gene (reference sequence). The CDR3 covers 14 residues. CDR3 in amino acids: CASSFRRVSYEQYF. Here the CDR3 DNA reads TGTGCCAGCAGTTTTCGCCGGGTATCCTACGAGCAGTACTTC.

The CDR3: CAWEGGSVQGAYEQYF. CDR3 nucleotides: TGTGCCTGGGAGGGGGGTAGCGTTCAGGGAGCCTACGAGCAGTACTTC. This chain links TRBV30 with TRBJ2-7; D is perhaps TRBD1 or TRBD2 (6 bases each). Trimming took off 5 bases at V and 2 bases at J, with 22 bases between the two ends. This CDR3 has 16 residues. CDR1 GTSNPN and CDR2 SVGIG come from the germline V gene (reference sequence). The whole variable domain, remainder taken from reference TRBV30 and TRBJ2-7, is SQTIHQWPATLVQPVGSPLSLECTVEGTSNPNLYWYRQAAGRGLQLLFYSVGIGQISSEVPQNLSASRPQDRQFILSSKKLLLSDSGFYLCAWEGGSVQGAYEQYFGPGTRLTVT.

The sample holds one count of this clone. The chain combines TRBV25-1 with TRBJ1-1; D is perhaps TRBD1 (5 bases). Germline lookup yields CDR1 MGHDK and CDR2 SYGVNS. The ends were cut back, 4 bases at V and 4 bases at J, with 10 bases in the middle. The CDR3 loop spans 13 amino acids. The CDR3 region has the DNA TGTGCCAGCAGTGCATACGGGGCCACTGAAGCTTTCTTT. Its protein product is CASSAYGATEAFF.

The chain recombines TRBV18 with TRBJ1-1, with 8 bases matching TRBD1. After removal of 3 bases from V and 8 bases from J, the junction contained 2 bases not matched to a gene. Germline assignment: CDR1 KGHSH and CDR2 LQKENI. This CDR3 contains 12 residues. The CDR3 DNA follows: TGTGCCAGCTCACCGGACAGGGACGAAGCTTTCTTT. It translates to CASSPDRDEAFF.

The chain combines TRBV27 with TRBJ1-3; 7 positions agree with TRBD1. The CDR3 has 15 amino acids. Trimming at V came to 5 bases and at J to 1 base, leaving 5 bases not matched to a gene. The germline V gene has CDR1 MNHEY and CDR2 SMNVEV (reference sequence). Here the CDR3 reads CASSLNRGSGNTIYF. The CDR3 nucleotides are TGTGCCAGCAGTCTCAACAGGGGATCTGGAAACACCATATATTTT.